A selection of T cell receptor beta chains follows, all from one sample in a study of T cells in Graves' hyperthyroidism and ophthalmopathy. TCRdb re-analysed the multiplex PCR reads in MiXCR, keeping a single row per CDR3 protein. This sample carries fewer than 350,000 distinct CDR3 sequences, approximately 18% of them seen once, and the ten largest clones take about two fifths. Source material: blood. The receptors come from a man aged 45-65 years with Graves' ophthalmopathy. The CDR3 runs from the conserved cysteine through the conserved F or W. The order of the fields is V gene, D gene, J gene, clone size, CDR3 DNA, CDR3 protein. A D gene is named only where the DNA matches it firmly. Rows may omit the clone size; those that give it use once, few, many or a size class.

v_call: TRBV20-1
d_call: -
j_call: TRBJ2-3
clone_size: many
cdr3_nt: TGCAGTGCTAGAGATGGGAGGAGCGAAAGCACAGATACGCAGTATTTT
cdr3_aa: CSARDGRSESTDTQYF

v_call: TRBV6-1
d_call: TRBD1
j_call: TRBJ2-1
clone_size: -
cdr3_nt: TGTGCCAGCAGTCGCTGGACAGGGGAGAATGAGCAGTTCTTC
cdr3_aa: CASSRWTGENEQFF

v_call: TRBV4-1
d_call: TRBD1
j_call: TRBJ1-1
clone_size: -
cdr3_nt: TGCGCCAGCAGCCAACTCAGGGGGACTGAAGCTTTCTTT
cdr3_aa: CASSQLRGTEAFF

v_call: TRBV12-3/TRBV12-4
d_call: -
j_call: TRBJ2-1
clone_size: -
cdr3_nt: TGTGCCAGCAGTTTCGGTCTAAGTGAGCAGTTCTTC
cdr3_aa: CASSFGLSEQFF

v_call: TRBV14
d_call: -
j_call: TRBJ2-3
clone_size: many
cdr3_nt: TGTGCCAGCAGCCAAGAGATGGGGGACTTTGCGCAGTATTTT
cdr3_aa: CASSQEMGDFAQYF

v_call: TRBV5-1
d_call: TRBD2
j_call: TRBJ2-2
clone_size: once
cdr3_nt: TGCGCCAGCAGCTTGGCGGCTAGCGGGAACGCCGGGGAGCTGTTTTTT
cdr3_aa: CASSLAASGNAGELFF

v_call: TRBV6-1
d_call: TRBD1
j_call: TRBJ2-2
clone_size: few
cdr3_nt: TGTGCCAGCAGGCTGGGACAGGCCGGGGAGCTGTTTTTT
cdr3_aa: CASRLGQAGELFF

v_call: TRBV14
d_call: -
j_call: TRBJ1-5
clone_size: few
cdr3_nt: TGTGCCAGCAGCCAGGTCAGGGGCAATCAGCCCCAGCATTTT
cdr3_aa: CASSQVRGNQPQHF

v_call: TRBV28
d_call: TRBD2
j_call: TRBJ2-1
clone_size: -
cdr3_nt: TGTGCCAGCAGTTTATGGACCACTTTGTGGGAGGGCCGTAATGAGCAGTTCTTC
cdr3_aa: CASSLWTTLWEGRNEQFF

v_call: TRBV10-3
d_call: -
j_call: TRBJ1-2
clone_size: few
cdr3_nt: TGTGCCATCAAGGTGGGGAACTATGGCTACACCTTC
cdr3_aa: CAIKVGNYGYTF

v_call: TRBV28
d_call: TRBD1
j_call: TRBJ1-5
clone_size: few
cdr3_nt: TGTGCCAGCAAAACAGGGGTTAGCAATCAGCCCCAGCATTTT
cdr3_aa: CASKTGVSNQPQHF

v_call: TRBV20-1
d_call: TRBD2
j_call: TRBJ2-3
clone_size: -
cdr3_nt: TGCAGTGCTAGAGGTCTGACTAGCGGAGACACGCAGTATTTT
cdr3_aa: CSARGLTSGDTQYF

v_call: TRBV29-1
d_call: -
j_call: TRBJ2-7
clone_size: -
cdr3_nt: TGCAGCGTTGAAGGGGGATTTTACGAGCAGTACTTC
cdr3_aa: CSVEGGFYEQYF

v_call: TRBV6-1
d_call: -
j_call: TRBJ2-2
clone_size: -
cdr3_nt: TGTGCCAGCATCCACAGGGAATGGGCCGGGGAGCTGTTTTTT
cdr3_aa: CASIHREWAGELFF

v_call: TRBV2
d_call: TRBD1
j_call: TRBJ1-5
clone_size: many
cdr3_nt: TGTGCCAGCAGTGTTTGGACAGGAGAGAATCAGCCCCAGCATTTT
cdr3_aa: CASSVWTGENQPQHF

v_call: TRBV7-8
d_call: TRBD1
j_call: TRBJ2-7
clone_size: -
cdr3_nt: TGTGCCAGCAGCCCACCCTTCAATCGAGACAGGGAACGGCTCGAGCAGTACTTC
cdr3_aa: CASSPPFNRDRERLEQYF

v_call: TRBV10-3
d_call: -
j_call: TRBJ2-7
clone_size: -
cdr3_nt: TGTGCCATCAGTGACTCTATCGGGAGTAGGTACGAGCAGTACTTC
cdr3_aa: CAISDSIGSRYEQYF

v_call: TRBV3-1
d_call: TRBD2
j_call: TRBJ2-7
clone_size: few
cdr3_nt: TGTGCCAGCAGACTTAGCGGGACGACCTACGAGCAGTACTTC
cdr3_aa: CASRLSGTTYEQYF

v_call: TRBV2
d_call: TRBD2
j_call: TRBJ2-4
clone_size: -
cdr3_nt: TGTGCCAGCAGTCCGGGACTAGCGGGAGGTCAAGCCAAAAACATTCAGTACTTC
cdr3_aa: CASSPGLAGGQAKNIQYF

v_call: TRBV6-1
d_call: TRBD1
j_call: TRBJ1-1
clone_size: many
cdr3_nt: TGTGCCAGCAGTTTGGACAGGGGGCTCGGGAACACTGAAGCTTTCTTT
cdr3_aa: CASSLDRGLGNTEAFF

v_call: TRBV4-2
d_call: -
j_call: TRBJ2-7
clone_size: -
cdr3_nt: TGTGCCAGCAGCCAAGAATCACCGGGACAAGCGAGCTCCTACGAGCAGTACTTC
cdr3_aa: CASSQESPGQASSYEQYF

v_call: TRBV10-3
d_call: -
j_call: TRBJ2-1
clone_size: few
cdr3_nt: TGTGCCGGGGGGATGGAAACTAAAGGAAAGCAGTTCTTC
cdr3_aa: CAGGMETKGKQFF

v_call: TRBV5-1
d_call: TRBD2
j_call: TRBJ2-7
clone_size: many
cdr3_nt: TGCGCCAGCAGCTTTTCGGCTAGCGGTCCCTACGAGCAGTACTTC
cdr3_aa: CASSFSASGPYEQYF

v_call: TRBV27
d_call: -
j_call: TRBJ1-1
clone_size: many
cdr3_nt: TGTGCCAGCAGTTTATGGGGTGGTGAAGCTTTCTTT
cdr3_aa: CASSLWGGEAFF

v_call: TRBV6-5
d_call: TRBD1
j_call: TRBJ2-7
clone_size: few
cdr3_nt: TGTGCCAGCAGTTACTCGTTGAGGGGGCGTGGGGTTTTGCACGAGCAGTACTTC
cdr3_aa: CASSYSLRGRGVLHEQYF

v_call: TRBV6-6
d_call: -
j_call: TRBJ2-5
clone_size: many
cdr3_nt: TGTGCCAGCAGTTACGATAGGATGGAGGGAGAGACCCAGTACTTC
cdr3_aa: CASSYDRMEGETQYF

v_call: TRBV12-3/TRBV12-4
d_call: -
j_call: TRBJ2-7
clone_size: few
cdr3_nt: TGCGCCAGCAGTACTACCGGAGGACAGACCTACGAGCAGTACTTC
cdr3_aa: CASSTTGGQTYEQYF

v_call: TRBV2
d_call: -
j_call: TRBJ1-1
clone_size: -
cdr3_nt: TGTGCCAGCGGTTCCTCTCGGACTGAAGCTTTCTTT
cdr3_aa: CASGSSRTEAFF

v_call: TRBV15
d_call: TRBD1
j_call: TRBJ2-7
clone_size: -
cdr3_nt: TGTGCCACCAGCAGAGATAAGGGACAGGGGGCTTGGCGGTACTTC
cdr3_aa: CATSRDKGQGAWRYF

v_call: TRBV24-1
d_call: -
j_call: TRBJ2-3
clone_size: few
cdr3_nt: TGTGCCACCTCCGAACTTTTGACAGATACGCAGTATTTT
cdr3_aa: CATSELLTDTQYF

v_call: TRBV6-6
d_call: -
j_call: TRBJ1-4
clone_size: -
cdr3_nt: TGTGCCAGCAGTTACGGAGGCAGGGTGGCGACTAATGAAAAACTGTTTTTT
cdr3_aa: CASSYGGRVATNEKLFF

v_call: TRBV6-1
d_call: -
j_call: TRBJ1-1
clone_size: few
cdr3_nt: TGTGCCGGCTCAGAGTCTAGCATGAACACTGAAGCTTTCTTT
cdr3_aa: CAGSESSMNTEAFF

v_call: TRBV20-1
d_call: TRBD2
j_call: TRBJ2-5
clone_size: -
cdr3_nt: TGCAGTGCTTACCGCCCCTGGACTAGCGGGAGGTCTCAAGAGACCCAGTACTTC
cdr3_aa: CSAYRPWTSGRSQETQYF

v_call: TRBV7-9
d_call: -
j_call: TRBJ1-2
clone_size: -
cdr3_nt: TGTGCCAGCAGCTTAGAAGGGGGGGACGGCTACACCTTC
cdr3_aa: CASSLEGGDGYTF

v_call: TRBV6-2/TRBV6-3
d_call: -
j_call: TRBJ2-1
clone_size: -
cdr3_nt: TGTGCCAGCAGTTACGTGGGACATCTTGTTGAGCAGTTCTTC
cdr3_aa: CASSYVGHLVEQFF

v_call: TRBV11-2
d_call: -
j_call: TRBJ1-2
clone_size: many
cdr3_nt: TGTGCCAGCAGACCTACGGGGGGCCCTAACTATGGCTACACCTTC
cdr3_aa: CASRPTGGPNYGYTF

v_call: TRBV5-1
d_call: -
j_call: TRBJ1-4
clone_size: few
cdr3_nt: TGCGCCAGCAGCTTAGGTGTGGATCGGGAAAAACTGTTTTTT
cdr3_aa: CASSLGVDREKLFF

v_call: TRBV7-9
d_call: TRBD2
j_call: TRBJ2-1
clone_size: many
cdr3_nt: TGTGCCAGCAGCTTAGGACTAGCGTACTCCAATGAGCAGTTCTTC
cdr3_aa: CASSLGLAYSNEQFF

v_call: TRBV28
d_call: -
j_call: TRBJ2-6
clone_size: few
cdr3_nt: TGTGCCAGCAGTTTTGCCCCAGGGGCGGTCTCTGGGGCCAACGTCCTGACTTTC
cdr3_aa: CASSFAPGAVSGANVLTF

v_call: TRBV6-1
d_call: TRBD1
j_call: TRBJ2-1
clone_size: -
cdr3_nt: TGTGCCAGCAGTCCCGGGACAGGGGCCAATGAGCAGTTCTTC
cdr3_aa: CASSPGTGANEQFF

v_call: TRBV28
d_call: -
j_call: TRBJ1-2
clone_size: many
cdr3_nt: TGTGCCAGCTGGGCCCGACAGTCTGGCTACACCTTC
cdr3_aa: CASWARQSGYTF

v_call: TRBV5-1
d_call: TRBD1
j_call: TRBJ2-3
clone_size: many
cdr3_nt: TGCGCCAGCAGCTTGCCGGGACAGACCACAGATACGCAGTATTTT
cdr3_aa: CASSLPGQTTDTQYF

v_call: TRBV20-1
d_call: -
j_call: TRBJ2-5
clone_size: many
cdr3_nt: TGCAGTGCGGAAAGAACAGAACAAGAGACCCAGTACTTC
cdr3_aa: CSAERTEQETQYF

v_call: TRBV7-3
d_call: -
j_call: TRBJ2-5
clone_size: many
cdr3_nt: TGTGCCAGCAGCTTAACCGTGACAGGCCAAGAGACCCAGTACTTC
cdr3_aa: CASSLTVTGQETQYF

v_call: TRBV11-2
d_call: -
j_call: TRBJ2-3
clone_size: many
cdr3_nt: TGTGCCAGCAGCTTCTCCTGGCCCGATACGCAGTATTTT
cdr3_aa: CASSFSWPDTQYF

v_call: TRBV20-1
d_call: -
j_call: TRBJ1-4
clone_size: few
cdr3_nt: TGCAGTGCTAGGGACAGTTCTGAAGGAAAACTGTTTTTT
cdr3_aa: CSARDSSEGKLFF

v_call: TRBV6-1
d_call: -
j_call: TRBJ1-5
clone_size: -
cdr3_nt: TGTGCCAGCAGTGAAAGAAGGTCGGAAAACAATCAGCCCCAGCATTTT
cdr3_aa: CASSERRSENNQPQHF

v_call: TRBV2
d_call: -
j_call: TRBJ2-1
clone_size: -
cdr3_nt: TGTGCCAGCAGCTCACAAAGCTTGGCGGGGCTAAATGAGCAGTTCTTC
cdr3_aa: CASSSQSLAGLNEQFF

v_call: TRBV18
d_call: -
j_call: TRBJ2-7
clone_size: -
cdr3_nt: TGTGCCAGCTCACAACCGGACTATTCCTACGAGCAGTACTTC
cdr3_aa: CASSQPDYSYEQYF

v_call: TRBV19
d_call: TRBD2
j_call: TRBJ2-3
clone_size: few
cdr3_nt: TGTGCCAGTAGTTCCCCGCCCGGGACTAGTTTTTCGGCGGATACGCAGTATTTT
cdr3_aa: CASSSPPGTSFSADTQYF

v_call: TRBV28
d_call: -
j_call: TRBJ2-3
clone_size: many
cdr3_nt: TGTGCCAGCAGCAGACCCGGTCTGGACACGCAGTATTTT
cdr3_aa: CASSRPGLDTQYF

v_call: TRBV28
d_call: -
j_call: TRBJ2-3
clone_size: -
cdr3_nt: TGTGCCAGCAGTTTTTGGGTGGCAGATACGCAGTATTTT
cdr3_aa: CASSFWVADTQYF

v_call: TRBV27
d_call: TRBD1
j_call: TRBJ2-1
clone_size: few
cdr3_nt: TGTGCCAGCAGTTTATCCGAGACAGGGGCGGATGAGCAGTTCTTC
cdr3_aa: CASSLSETGADEQFF

v_call: TRBV6-2/TRBV6-3
d_call: -
j_call: TRBJ2-1
clone_size: -
cdr3_nt: TGTGCCAGCAGTTACAACGGGGCCTACAATGAGCAGTTCTTC
cdr3_aa: CASSYNGAYNEQFF